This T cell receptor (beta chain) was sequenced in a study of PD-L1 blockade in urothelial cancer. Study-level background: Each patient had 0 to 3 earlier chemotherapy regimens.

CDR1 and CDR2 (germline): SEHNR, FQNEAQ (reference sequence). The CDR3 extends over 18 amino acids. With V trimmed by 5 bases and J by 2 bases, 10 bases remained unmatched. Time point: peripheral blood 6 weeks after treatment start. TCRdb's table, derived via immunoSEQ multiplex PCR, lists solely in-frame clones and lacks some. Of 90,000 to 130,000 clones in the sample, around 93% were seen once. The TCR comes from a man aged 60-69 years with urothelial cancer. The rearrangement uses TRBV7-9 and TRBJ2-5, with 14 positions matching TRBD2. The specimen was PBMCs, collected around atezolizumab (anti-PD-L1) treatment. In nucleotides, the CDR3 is TGTGCCAGCAGCCCGAGAGGAGGACTAGCGGGAGGTCAAGAGACCCAGTACTTC. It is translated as CASSPRGGLAGGQETQYF.